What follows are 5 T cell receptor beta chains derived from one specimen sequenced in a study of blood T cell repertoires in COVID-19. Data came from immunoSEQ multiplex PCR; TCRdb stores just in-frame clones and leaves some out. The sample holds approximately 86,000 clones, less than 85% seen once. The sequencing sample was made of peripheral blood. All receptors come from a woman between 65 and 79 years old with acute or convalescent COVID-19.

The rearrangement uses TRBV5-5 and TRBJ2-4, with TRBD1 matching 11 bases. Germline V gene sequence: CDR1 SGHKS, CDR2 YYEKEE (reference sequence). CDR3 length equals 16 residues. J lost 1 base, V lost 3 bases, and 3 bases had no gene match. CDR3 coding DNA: TGTGCCAGCAGCTGGGACAGGGGGGGTGCCAAAAACATTCAGTACTTC. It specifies CASSWDRGGAKNIQYF.

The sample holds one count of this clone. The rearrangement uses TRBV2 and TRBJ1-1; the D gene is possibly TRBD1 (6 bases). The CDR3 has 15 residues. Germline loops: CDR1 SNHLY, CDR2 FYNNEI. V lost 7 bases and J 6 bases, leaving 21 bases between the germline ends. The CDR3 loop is CASTPLQGPGAEAFF. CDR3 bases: TGTGCCAGCACCCCCCTCCAGGGGCCTGGCGCTGAAGCTTTCTTT.

CDR3 region: CASRKRETYEQYF. CDR3 bases: TGTGCCAGCAGGAAGCGGGAGACCTACGAGCAGTACTTC. The V and J genes are TRBV6-5 and TRBJ2-7, with 8 bases identical to TRBD2. After removal of 6 bases from V and 2 bases from J, the junction contained 3 bases not matched to a gene. CDR1 and CDR2 (germline): MNHEY, SVGAGI. CDR3 length: 13 amino acids.

CDR3 loop: CASNPDGRDTEAFF. The CDR3 DNA sequence: TGTGCCAGCAACCCTGATGGCAGGGACACTGAAGCTTTCTTT. The rearrangement links TRBV9 to TRBJ1-1; TRBD1 is a possible D gene (5 bases). V was pared by 6 bases and J by 3 bases, with 15 bases between. This CDR3 region has 14 residues. CDR1 SGDLS and CDR2 YYNGEE come from the germline V gene.

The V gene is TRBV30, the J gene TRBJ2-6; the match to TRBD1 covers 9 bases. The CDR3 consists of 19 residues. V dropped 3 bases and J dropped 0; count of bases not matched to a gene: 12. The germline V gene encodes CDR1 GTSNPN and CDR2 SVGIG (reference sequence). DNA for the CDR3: TGTGCCTGGAGCTCTCTGAGGACAGGGGCCGCCTCTGGGGCCAACGTCCTGACTTTC. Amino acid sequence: CAWSSLRTGAASGANVLTF. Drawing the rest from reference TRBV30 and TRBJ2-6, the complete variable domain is SQTIHQWPATLVQPVGSPLSLECTVEGTSNPNLYWYRQAAGRGLQLLFYSVGIGQISSEVPQNLSASRPQDRQFILSSKKLLLSDSGFYLCAWSSLRTGAASGANVLTFGAGSRLTVL.